Each of the 27 T cell receptor beta chains below was sequenced from the same sample in a study of graft-versus-host responses after intestinal transplantation. Their antigen targets remain unknown. Produced via immunoSEQ multiplex PCR; TCRdb's table is partial and in-frame only. The table shows roughly 90,000 clones, with less than 90% occurring only once. This sample comprised unstimulated CD4+ T cells sorted from spleen or lymph node cells, obtained before transplant. Receptors originate from a human donor who was the organ donor for an intestinal transplant.

The V gene is TRBV5-5, the J gene TRBJ2-1, with TRBD1 as a possible D gene (6 bases). Trimming removed 0 bases from V and 5 bases from J, with 12 bases in between. CDR1 is SGHKS, CDR2 YYEKEE, per germline (reference sequence). The CDR3 extends over 15 amino acids. CDR3 nucleotides: TGTGCCAGCAGCTTGGCGGGCAGGGGAAACAATGAGCAGTTCTTC. Residues: CASSLAGRGNNEQFF.

The rearrangement links TRBV25-1 to TRBJ2-1, with 9 nucleotides matching TRBD2. V shed 1 base and J 2 bases; nucleotides not matched to a gene: 6. Germline V CDR1 and CDR2: MGHDK, SYGVNS. CDR3 length equals 17 residues. CDR3 in amino acids: CASSELKAGGAYNEQFF. CDR3 in DNA: TGTGCCAGCAGTGAATTGAAGGCGGGGGGGGCCTACAATGAGCAGTTCTTC.

This clone was observed a single time. V usage is TRBV11-3 and J usage is TRBJ2-2; 7 nucleotides align to TRBD2. This CDR3 region has 17 residues. V was pared by 5 bases and J by 1 base, with 10 bases of the junction left unmatched. Germline assignment: CDR1 SGHNT and CDR2 YENEEA. CDR3 nucleotide sequence: TGTGCCAGCAGCCCCTTAAGCGGCGGGGGGAACACCGGGGAGCTGTTTTTT. It translates to CASSPLSGGGNTGELFF.

This chain links TRBV18 with TRBJ2-5; 12 nucleotides line up with TRBD1. This CDR3 comprises 16 residues. CDR1 and CDR2 (germline): KGHSH, LQKENI. Trimming cost V 3 bases and J 7 bases; bases outside gene matches: 9. In DNA, the CDR3 is TGTGCCAGCTCACCGGGACAGGGGGCGCCGGGCGGGACCCAGTACTTC. Protein product: CASSPGQGAPGGTQYF. The full variable domain, with the rest looked up from reference TRBV18 and TRBJ2-5, is NAGVMQNPRHLVRRRGQEARLRCSPMKGHSHVYWYRQLPEEGLKFMVYLQKENIIDESGMPKERFSAEFPKEGPSILRIQQVVRGDSAAYFCASSPGQGAPGGTQYFGPGTRLLVL.

The chain couples TRBV28 to TRBJ2-1, with a weak D call TRBD2 (5 bases). Looked up from germline, CDR1 is MDHEN and CDR2 is SYDVKM. This CDR3 is 15 amino acids long. Trimming shortened V by 6 bases and J by 4 bases, and 16 bases separated the two germline ends. Written as DNA, the CDR3 is TGTGCCAGCAGCCTTGGAGGTTTCGCTTACAATGAGCAGTTCTTC. Amino acids: CASSLGGFAYNEQFF.

This chain uses TRBV19 with TRBJ2-1; weak D call: TRBD2 (5 bases). V was pared by 3 bases and J by 7 bases, with 10 bases between. Germline loops: CDR1 LNHDA, CDR2 SQIVND (reference sequence). CDR3 size: 13 residues. DNA of the CDR3: TGTGCCAGTAGTATGCTCTCGGGGAATGAGCAGTTCTTC. This codes for CASSMLSGNEQFF.

The chain employs TRBV5-1 and TRBJ2-1; D might be TRBD1 (5 bases). This CDR3 contains 15 residues. Germline CDR1 SGHRS, CDR2 YFSETQ. The V end was cut by 0 bases, the J end by 5 bases, with 12 bases between. CDR3 in DNA: TGCGCCAGCAGCTTGGTAGCTGGGGCGGACAATGAGCAGTTCTTC. Protein: CASSLVAGADNEQFF.

This sequence joins TRBV5-4 and TRBJ1-2; 7 positions match TRBD1. The CDR3 is 14 amino acids. Germline lookup yields CDR1 SGHNT and CDR2 YYREEE (reference sequence). The J segment lost 2 bases and the V segment lost 3 bases, leaving 4 bases of the junction unmatched. Written as DNA, the CDR3 is TGTGCCAGCAGCTCCGGACAGGCCAACTATGGCTACACCTTC. It encodes CASSSGQANYGYTF.

The chain links TRBV11-3 to TRBJ2-1; D perhaps matches TRBD1 (6 bases). V shed 1 base and J shed 8 bases, with 24 bases lying between them. The germline V gene encodes CDR1 SGHNT and CDR2 YENEEA. CDR3 length: 18 amino acids. CDR3 sequence: CASSLGLGASLLGDEQFF. The CDR3 nucleotides are TGTGCCAGCAGCTTAGGACTGGGGGCCTCTCTTCTCGGCGATGAGCAGTTCTTC.

The rearrangement links TRBV6-5 to TRBJ2-5; a possible D gene is TRBD2 (6 bases). Between the trimmed V and J ends, which lost 0 bases and 4 bases, there was a span of 6 bases. CDR1 and CDR2 (germline): MNHEY, SVGAGI. There are 13 residues in the CDR3. Written as DNA, the CDR3 is TGTGCCAGCAGTTACTCGGGGGGAGAGACCCAGTACTTC. This codes for CASSYSGGETQYF.

The chain is built from TRBV19 and TRBJ1-2, with 8 positions matching TRBD1. This CDR3 has 12 amino acids. The J segment lost 8 bases and the V segment lost 6 bases, leaving 5 bases of the junction unmatched. Per the germline V gene, CDR1 is LNHDA and CDR2 is SQIVND (reference sequence). As DNA, the CDR3 is TGTGCCAGTAGCCTGGACAGGGTCGGCTACACCTTC. Translating gives CASSLDRVGYTF.

This clone was seen only once. The chain has TRBV5-8 and TRBJ2-3; D gene uncertain. Germline V gene lookup returns CDR1 SGHTS and CDR2 YDEGEE. This CDR3 region has 14 residues. V was trimmed by 3 bases and J by 0 bases, leaving 8 bases between them. This CDR3 is CASSSYTSTDTQYF. The CDR3 coding sequence is TGTGCCAGCAGCTCATATACTAGCACAGATACGCAGTATTTT.

The chain uses TRBV28 and TRBJ1-2; TRBD1 matches 7 bases. Germline CDR1 and CDR2: MDHEN and SYDVKM. V was clipped by 8 bases and J by 5 bases; unmatched bases: 5. This CDR3 has 12 amino acids. Here the CDR3 DNA reads TGTGCCAGCGGAACAGGGGATTATGGCTACACCTTC. Its translation is CASGTGDYGYTF.

The CDR3 spells CASSPRTGNTGELFF. The CDR3 DNA sequence: TGTGCCAGCAGCCCCCGGACAGGGAACACCGGGGAGCTGTTTTTT. The rearrangement links TRBV11-3 to TRBJ2-2; TRBD1 aligns across 7 bases. Germline V gives CDR1 SGHNT, CDR2 YENEEA. The CDR3 is 15 residues long. V lost 5 bases to trimming and J lost 1 base; unmatched junction nucleotides: 4.

Here the CDR3 DNA reads TGTGCCAGCAGCTTACGGGTTTCTCCCCCCCTCACAGGGAGTTTTAGCGGCTACACCTTC. It specifies CASSLRVSPPLTGSFSGYTF. V gene TRBV7-3 combines with J gene TRBJ1-2; D might be TRBD1 (6 bases). Trimming removed 2 bases at V and 8 bases at J, with 33 bases between. The CDR3 is 20 amino acids. CDR1 is SGHTA and CDR2 is FQGTGA in the germline V gene.

This chain uses TRBV27 with TRBJ1-2, with 7 bases aligning to TRBD1. Germline values: CDR1 MNHEY, CDR2 SMNVEV (reference sequence). V lost 2 bases to trimming and J lost 4 bases; unmatched junction nucleotides: 4. CDR3 size: 14 residues. Here the CDR3 DNA reads TGTGCCAGCAGTTTACAGGGGGGCTCCTATGGCTACACCTTC. Protein product: CASSLQGGSYGYTF.

The chain employs TRBV11-3 and TRBJ2-3, with TRBD2 as a possible D gene (5 bases). The ends were cut back, 5 bases at V and 6 bases at J, with 15 bases in the middle. This CDR3 has 14 amino acids. The germline V gene encodes CDR1 SGHNT and CDR2 YENEEA. This CDR3 reads CASSPGYGSDTQYF. CDR3 DNA sequence: TGTGCCAGCAGCCCGGGGTATGGCTCCGATACGCAGTATTTT.

The chain recombines TRBV5-4 with TRBJ2-1; 11 bases are a match to TRBD2. The trim removed 2 bases at V and 5 bases at J, leaving 3 bases unmatched. This CDR3 spans 15 amino acids. In germline, CDR1 is SGHNT, CDR2 YYREEE (reference sequence). The chain's CDR3 is CASSLGTSGDNEQFF. The CDR3 DNA follows: TGTGCCAGCAGCTTAGGGACTAGCGGAGACAATGAGCAGTTCTTC.

The rearrangement links TRBV6-5 to TRBJ1-1, with D perhaps TRBD1 (5 bases). The ends were cut back, 6 bases at V and 10 bases at J, with 18 bases in the middle. Germline CDR1 reads MNHEY; CDR2 reads SVGAGI. The CDR3 extends over 13 amino acids. CDR3 protein: CASSGGFLAGAFF. CDR3 bases: TGTGCCAGCAGCGGGGGATTTTTAGCTGGAGCTTTCTTT.

The V and J genes are TRBV4-1 and TRBJ2-5; 11 nucleotides match TRBD1. Per germline, CDR1 MGHRA and CDR2 YSYEKL. V lost 4 bases, J lost 7 bases, and 11 bases stayed unmatched. The CDR3 sequence is 16 residues long. This CDR3 is CASSPRTGGVHVTQYF. The CDR3 DNA is TGCGCCAGCAGCCCACGGACAGGGGGCGTGCATGTGACCCAGTACTTC.

Here the CDR3 DNA reads TGTGCCAGCAGTCCCATACTAGCGGGAGGGCCTAATGAGCAGTTCTTC. Amino acids: CASSPILAGGPNEQFF. J is TRBJ2-1 and V is TRBV2; the match to TRBD2 covers 13 bases. Germline CDR1 reads SNHLY; CDR2 reads FYNNEI. CDR3 length: 16 residues. The junction had 8 bases not matched to a gene; V was cut back by 5 bases and J by 7 bases.

The V gene is TRBV30, the J gene TRBJ1-1; D is unresolved. This CDR3 spans 12 amino acids. Germline V lookup: CDR1 GTSNPN, CDR2 SVGIG (reference sequence). Trimming pared 0 bases from V and 8 bases from J, leaving 10 bases between. The CDR3 nucleotides are TGTGCCTGGAGTGTCTCCACTGCAGAAGCTTTCTTT. Its translation: CAWSVSTAEAFF.

The chain recombines TRBV5-5 with TRBJ2-1; TRBD1 matches 8 bases. The CDR3 is made up of 15 amino acids. The V segment lost 4 bases and the J segment 1 base; nucleotides outside the gene matches: 4. CDR1 and CDR2 from the germline V gene are SGHKS and YYEKEE (reference sequence). The CDR3 DNA reads as TGTGCCAGCAGCCCAGGGACAGGATCCTACAATGAGCAGTTCTTC. The encoded protein is CASSPGTGSYNEQFF.

This clone was seen only a few times. J is TRBJ1-2 and V is TRBV4-3, with a tentative D call TRBD1 (5 bases). The CDR3 is made up of 12 amino acids. The V gene's germline CDR1 is LGHNA and CDR2 YSLEER. V lost 3 bases, J lost 7 bases, and 9 bases lay in between. The CDR3 DNA is TGCGCCAGCAGCCAGCCAGGGTTTGGCTACACCTTC. As protein: CASSQPGFGYTF.

This clone was found once. CDR3 region: CASSEYLRQGRKGTDTQYF. CDR3 DNA: TGTGCCAGCAGTGAATATTTGAGACAGGGGAGGAAAGGCACAGATACGCAGTATTTT. The gene calls are TRBV2 and TRBJ2-3; 8 nucleotides line up with TRBD1. This CDR3 is 19 amino acids long. CDR1 and CDR2 from the germline V gene are SNHLY and FYNNEI. Trimming removed 2 bases from V and 1 base from J; junction bases left unmatched: 14.

The V call is TRBV7-2, the J call TRBJ2-4; D unclear. V lost 3 bases to trimming and J lost 4 bases, with 7 bases between them. CDR1 is SGHTA, CDR2 FQGNSA, per germline. The CDR3 extends over 13 amino acids. The CDR3 nucleotides read TGTGCCAGCAGCTTGGCCAATAAAAACATTCAGTACTTC. It codes for CASSLANKNIQYF.

V is TRBV5-4 and J is TRBJ1-1; 7 bases map to TRBD1. CDR1 and CDR2 from the germline V gene are SGHNT and YYREEE (reference sequence). Trimming removed 3 bases from V and 0 bases from J; junction bases left unmatched: 5. The CDR3 consists of 15 residues. The DNA of the CDR3 is TGTGCCAGCAGCTATAACAGGGGTATGAACACTGAAGCTTTCTTT. Amino acid sequence: CASSYNRGMNTEAFF.